This entry lists 16 T cell receptor beta chains sequenced from one sample in a study of cytomegalovirus exposure and HLA in healthy donors. The protocol was immunoSEQ multiplex PCR, while the TCRdb copy is restricted to in-frame clones and leaves out a portion. Of 250,000 to 300,000 clones in the sample, 85% to 90% are singletons; the top ten hold under 0.4%. The sample taken for sequencing was PBMCs. The receptor set was obtained from a woman younger than 35 in good health and CMV-seronegative.

The V and J genes are TRBV7-9 and TRBJ1-2; D call uncertain. Germline values: CDR1 SEHNR, CDR2 FQNEAQ (reference sequence). The ends were cut back, 7 bases at V and 2 bases at J, with 8 bases in the middle. The CDR3 is 12 residues long. The CDR3 DNA sequence: TGTGCCAGCATCGGGATAAACTATGGCTACACCTTC. Its translation is CASIGINYGYTF.

The chain couples TRBV27 to TRBJ1-1; D unclear. Germline CDR1 and CDR2: MNHEY and SMNVEV (reference sequence). V lost 5 bases and J lost 4, with 11 bases in between. The CDR3 is made up of 13 amino acids. This CDR3 is CASSLTQITEAFF. CDR3 in DNA: TGTGCCAGCAGTCTCACACAGATCACTGAAGCTTTCTTT.

This clone was picked up a small number of times. The chain combines TRBV4-3 with TRBJ2-7; TRBD1 matches at 7 bases. CDR1 is LGHNA and CDR2 is YSLEER in the germline V gene. The CDR3 is 15 amino acids. V lost 4 bases and J lost 3; bases outside the gene matches: 9. Here the CDR3 DNA reads TGCGCCAGCAGCCCATCAGGGGCAGGGGGCTACGAGCAGTACTTC. Protein: CASSPSGAGGYEQYF.

This clone was found a few times. The chain combines TRBV6-1 with TRBJ1-6; TRBD1 might be the D (5 bases). Trimming cost V 5 bases and J 9 bases, with 14 bases left between them. CDR1 is MNHNS and CDR2 is SASEGT in the germline V gene. This CDR3 comprises 14 residues. CDR3 sequence (DNA): TGTGCCAGCAGTCCCGGGACGGGGGGTTCACCCCTCCACTTT. Residues: CASSPGTGGSPLHF.

J is TRBJ2-2 and V is TRBV11-2; no clear D gene. The CDR3 extends over 16 amino acids. Germline V gene data show CDR1 as SGHAT and CDR2 as FQNNGV. Deletions cut 4 bases from V and 7 bases from J, with 19 bases between. CDR3 sequence: CASSSPPPGYNGELFF. The CDR3 nucleotides read TGTGCCAGCAGCTCACCCCCGCCGGGTTACAACGGGGAGCTGTTTTTT.

The chain has TRBV6-1 and TRBJ1-2, with 11 bases matching TRBD1. V was clipped by 6 bases and J by 7 bases; unmatched bases: 7. This CDR3 contains 14 residues. The V gene's germline CDR1 is MNHNS and CDR2 SASEGT. CDR3 sequence reads: CASRGQGGSAGYTF. DNA for the CDR3: TGTGCCAGCAGGGGACAGGGGGGATCGGCTGGCTACACCTTC.

The genes are TRBV5-1 and TRBJ2-1; D unclear. V was cut by 0 bases and J by 5 bases, with 6 bases left in between. In germline, CDR1 is SGHRS, CDR2 YFSETQ. The CDR3 length is 13 residues. The CDR3 DNA follows: TGCGCCAGCAGCTTGGAGCCAAACAATGAGCAGTTCTTC. This translates into CASSLEPNNEQFF.

The chain joins TRBV2 to TRBJ2-7; no reliable D call. The CDR3 has 12 amino acids. Trimming stripped 7 bases from V and 2 bases from J, with 9 bases between. CDR1 is SNHLY and CDR2 is FYNNEI in the germline V gene. CDR3 protein: CASKKDTYEQYV. The CDR3 region has the DNA TGTGCCAGCAAAAAAGACACCTACGAGCAGTACGTC.

The chain carries TRBV18 and TRBJ2-7; no clear D gene. The germline CDR1 and CDR2 sequences are KGHSH and LQKENI. Trimming shortened V by 0 bases and J by 4 bases, and 10 bases separated the two germline ends. There are 14 residues in the CDR3. CDR3 DNA: TGTGCCAGCTCACCACCGCCCCAGGTTTACGAGCAGTACTTC. Translation: CASSPPPQVYEQYF. The full variable domain, rest sourced from reference TRBV18 and TRBJ2-7, is NAGVMQNPRHLVRRRGQEARLRCSPMKGHSHVYWYRQLPEEGLKFMVYLQKENIIDESGMPKERFSAEFPKEGPSILRIQQVVRGDSAAYFCASSPPPQVYEQYFGPGTRLTVT.

The chain links TRBV6-4 to TRBJ2-3; 12 bases align to TRBD2. The CDR3 loop spans 15 amino acids. Germline lookup yields CDR1 MRHNA and CDR2 SNTAGT. J was trimmed by 1 base and V by 4 bases; bases with no gene match: 0. CDR3 coding DNA: TGTGCCAGCAGTGGGACTAGCGGGGGCACAGATACGCAGTATTTT. As protein: CASSGTSGGTDTQYF.

The V call is TRBV28, the J call TRBJ1-6; TRBD1 agrees at 7 bases. J gave up 1 base and V 6 bases, and 3 bases lay outside the gene matches. The CDR3 has 15 residues. The V gene's germline CDR1 is MDHEN and CDR2 SYDVKM. The DNA of the CDR3 is TGTGCCAGCAGCCCGACAGGGTCCTATAATTCACCCCTCCACTTT. This gives the protein CASSPTGSYNSPLHF.

The chain combines TRBV5-6 with TRBJ1-1, with D uncertain. The CDR3 sequence is 12 residues long. CDR1 is SGHDT, CDR2 YYEEEE, per germline. Trimming left V 2 bases short and J 6 bases short, with 8 bases between. CDR3 sequence: CASSFRFAEAFF. The CDR3 coding sequence is TGTGCCAGCAGCTTTCGGTTCGCTGAAGCTTTCTTT. Full variable domain (outside the CDR3, taken from reference TRBV5-6 and TRBJ1-1): DAGVTQSPTHLIKTRGQQVTLRCSPKSGHDTVSWYQQALGQGPQFIFQYYEEEERQRGNFPDRFSGHQFPNYSSELNVNALLLGDSALYLCASSFRFAEAFFGQGTRLTVV.

The V and J genes are TRBV10-2 and TRBJ1-2; maybe TRBD1 (6 bases). CDR1 WSHSY and CDR2 SAAADI come from the germline V gene. Trimming left V 5 bases short and J 3 bases short, with 7 bases between. CDR3 length equals 12 residues. CDR3 sequence: CASSSGDYGYTF. The CDR3 DNA follows: TGCGCCAGCAGTTCAGGGGACTATGGCTACACCTTC.

V and J are TRBV28 and TRBJ2-1; 10 positions agree with TRBD2. V was pared by 2 bases and J by 5 bases, with 15 bases of the junction left unmatched. The germline CDR1 and CDR2 sequences are MDHEN and SYDVKM. CDR3 size: 19 residues. The CDR3 coding sequence is TGTGCCAGCAGTTTACGTCCCCTCCTTACTAGCGGGAACAACAATGAGCAGTTCTTC. Translating gives CASSLRPLLTSGNNNEQFF.

The chain uses TRBV5-1 and TRBJ2-4; TRBD2 matches 7 bases. Unmatched junction bases numbered 2, after V lost 0 bases and J lost 2 bases. Germline V gene sequence: CDR1 SGHRS, CDR2 YFSETQ. The CDR3 consists of 15 residues. The CDR3 sequence: CASSLAGGTKNIQYF. Written as DNA, the CDR3 is TGCGCCAGCAGCTTGGCCGGGGGGACCAAAAACATTCAGTACTTC. The entire variable domain, with the rest obtained from reference TRBV5-1 and TRBJ2-4, is as follows: KAGVTQTPRYLIKTRGQQVTLSCSPISGHRSVSWYQQTPGQGLQFLFEYFSETQRNKGNFPGRFSGRQFSNSRSEMNVSTLELGDSALYLCASSLAGGTKNIQYFGAGTRLSVL.

The rearrangement links TRBV27 to TRBJ2-6; unclear D gene. The CDR3 contains 14 residues. Trimming left V 3 bases short and J 3 bases short, with 6 bases between. Germline values: CDR1 MNHEY, CDR2 SMNVEV (reference sequence). CDR3 loop: CASSFRVGANVLTF. CDR3 in DNA: TGTGCCAGCAGTTTCCGGGTTGGGGCCAACGTCCTGACTTTC.